What follows are 30 T cell receptor beta chains derived from one specimen sequenced in a study of spatial heterogeneity in lung cancer. These receptors have no identified antigens. TCRdb reprocessed the 5' RACE reads with MiXCR, giving one entry per CDR3 protein. The repertoire holds some 2,500 distinct CDR3 sequences, with about 5.5% as singletons. Study observations and caveats: How many expanded intratumoral alpha and beta TCRs were present tracked the tumor mutation count, which was a count of nonsynonymous mutations.

The sample's time point: sample taken at primary tumor resection. The sample was lung tumor tissue, taken at surgery. The receptors derive from a male donor with early-stage non-small cell lung cancer.

This clonotype ranks as medium-sized. This beta chain is off target for a library built for alpha chains, so its abundance means little. J is TRBJ2-2 and V is TRBV21-1; TRBD2 reflects the table's D call only, with no check against the DNA. TRBV21-1 constitutes a pseudogene. This CDR3 region has 15 residues. This CDR3 reads CASSALTSLSGELFF. CDR3 DNA: TGTGCCAGCAGCGCCCTGACTAGTTTAAGCGGGGAGCTGTTTTTT.

Relative to its sample, this clonotype is medium-sized. The size of this beta chain means little, since it is a stray read in a library made for alpha chains. The rearrangement joins TRBV12-3 or TRBV12-4 to TRBJ2-1, with 7 nucleotides matching TRBD2. The CDR3 is 16 residues long. After removal of 0 bases from V and 10 bases from J, the junction contained 12 bases not matched to a gene. The DNA of the CDR3 is TGTGCCAGCAGTTTAGCGTCTAGCGGAGGGAGTCGGGAGCAGTTCTTC. Translation gives CASSLASSGGSREQFF.

There are many counts of this clonotype. This beta chain turned up in a library designed for alpha chains; as an off-target read, its abundance says little. V gene TRBV5-5 combines with J gene TRBJ2-3; TRBD2 matches 7 bases. The CDR3 contains 15 residues. CDR1 SGHKS and CDR2 YYEKEE come from the germline V gene (reference sequence). Trimming at V came to 1 base and at J to 0 bases, leaving 2 bases not matched to a gene. The CDR3 protein is CASSLPAGSTDTQYF. The CDR3 DNA reads TGTGCCAGCAGCTTGCCAGCGGGGAGCACAGATACGCAGTATTTT.

This clonotype counts as medium-sized. Since the library was made to target alpha chains, this beta chain is a stray read and its abundance is not meaningful. DNA of the CDR3: TGTGCCAGCAGCTTAGATCGGGTGGGCGAGCAGTACTTC. This sequence encodes CASSLDRVGEQYF. This chain joins TRBV11-2 and TRBJ2-7; D uncertain. Trimming took 0 bases from V and 6 from J, leaving 9 bases between them. CDR3 length equals 13 residues. Germline values: CDR1 SGHAT, CDR2 FQNNGV.

As for this clonotype: Little can be read into the size of this beta chain, an off-target read in a library designed for alpha chains. The V call is TRBV20-1, the J call TRBJ2-5, with unresolved D. Trimming stripped 1 base from V and 4 bases from J, with 4 bases between. The CDR3 loop spans 11 amino acids. CDR1 is DFQATT, CDR2 SNEGSKA, per germline (reference sequence). The CDR3 DNA reads TGCAGTGCTAGAGGTAGAGAGACCCAGTACTTC. The encoded protein is CSARGRETQYF.

This clonotype was counted many times. A read error may account for a junction end that differs from germline. As an off-target read in a library built for alpha chains, this beta chain has a frequency of little significance. V and J are TRBV7-6 and TRBJ2-6; D ambiguous. In germline, CDR1 is SGHVS, CDR2 FNYEAQ. This CDR3 spans 15 amino acids. The DNA of the CDR3 is TGTACCAGCAGCCTCGGATCGGCTGGGGCCAACGTCCTGACTTTC. Its protein is CTSSLGSAGANVLTF. The variable domain in full, with the rest retrieved from reference TRBV7-6 and TRBJ2-6, is GAGVSQSPRYKVTKRGQDVALRCDPISGHVSLYWYRQALGQGPEFLTYFNYEAQQDKSGLPNDRFSAERPEGSISTLTIQRTEQRDSAMYRCTSSLGSAGANVLTFGAGSRLTVL.

With regard to this clonotype: This beta chain appears as a stray read in a library generated for alpha chains; its size is not informative. The chain uses TRBV20-1 and TRBJ2-2; 7 bases fit TRBD1. This CDR3 comprises 17 residues. Germline-derived CDR1 and CDR2 are DFQATT and SNEGSKA (reference sequence). The V segment lost 0 bases and the J segment 3 bases; nucleotides outside the gene matches: 10. Here the CDR3 DNA reads TGCAGTGCTAGAGAGAGAGACAGGGATGGGGACACCGGGGAGCTGTTTTTT. Translation: CSARERDRDGDTGELFF.

This clonotype came up many times. This beta chain turned up in a library designed for alpha chains; as an off-target read, its abundance says little. The chain is built from TRBV30 and TRBJ2-7; D possibly corresponds to TRBD1 (8 bases). The CDR3 is 11 amino acids. CDR1 and CDR2 (germline): GTSNPN, SVGIG (reference sequence). V was clipped by 8 bases and J by 3 bases, with 11 bases between them. The CDR3 sequence is CASGTGYEQYF. The CDR3 DNA follows: TGTGCCAGCGGGACAGGCTACGAGCAGTACTTC.

By share, this clonotype ranks as medium-sized. This beta chain is an unintended read in a library built for alpha chains; its size means little. The rearrangement links TRBV12-3 or TRBV12-4 to TRBJ2-7, with 7 bases lining up with TRBD1. With V trimmed by 4 bases and J by 3 bases, 9 bases remained unmatched. The CDR3 consists of 15 residues. This CDR3 is CASSSAGTANYEQYF. CDR3 nucleotide sequence: TGTGCCAGCAGTTCTGCCGGGACAGCAAACTACGAGCAGTACTTC.

Ten or more counts support this clonotype. Being off target in a library aimed at alpha chains, this beta chain has a size of little meaning. CDR3: CASRWGPEAFF. The CDR3 DNA sequence: TGTGCCAGCAGATGGGGGCCTGAAGCTTTCTTT. This chain connects TRBV6-2 or TRBV6-3 to TRBJ1-1; TRBD1 is a possible D gene (6 bases). Trimming removed 6 bases at V and 6 bases at J, with 8 bases between. The CDR3 length is 11 residues. Germline values: CDR1 MNHEY, CDR2 SVGEGT.

This clonotype rates as medium-sized. This beta chain is an unintended read in a library built for alpha chains; its size means little. V is TRBV9 and J is TRBJ2-1; possibly TRBD1 or TRBD2 for D (5 bases each). Trimming pared 1 base from V and 1 base from J, leaving 9 bases between. CDR1 is SGDLS, CDR2 YYNGEE, per germline. There are 15 residues in the CDR3. CDR3: CASSVRGDSYNEQFF. The CDR3 nucleotides read TGTGCCAGCAGCGTACGAGGGGATTCCTACAATGAGCAGTTCTTC.

Relative to its sample, this clonotype is medium-sized. This beta chain is a stray sequence in a library constructed for alpha chains; its clone size is not meaningful. This rearrangement joins TRBV11-2 to TRBJ2-4, with a possible D match to TRBD1 (5 bases). Germline V gives CDR1 SGHAT, CDR2 FQNNGV. V was pared by 0 bases and J by 8 bases, with 8 bases between. CDR3 size: 13 residues. The CDR3 region is CASSLDQGDIQYF. The CDR3, as DNA: TGTGCCAGCAGCTTAGATCAAGGGGACATTCAGTACTTC.

Judged by abundance, this clonotype is large. This beta chain was picked up by a library intended for alpha chains and is off target, so its count carries little meaning. V is TRBV7-9 and J is TRBJ1-2; D gene uncertain. V was cut by 7 bases and J by 4 bases, with 16 bases left in between. Per germline, CDR1 SEHNR and CDR2 FQNEAQ (reference sequence). There are 14 residues in the CDR3. CDR3 sequence: CASTRDPQVYGYTF. DNA for the CDR3: TGTGCCAGCACCCGAGACCCCCAGGTCTATGGCTACACCTTC.

This clonotype is labeled as large (0.1 to 1%). This beta chain lies outside the target of a library built for alpha chains; its clone size means little. The chain couples TRBV23-1 to TRBJ1-5; TRBD1 agrees at 9 bases. TRBV23-1 is classed as an ORF, of uncertain function. The V gene end was trimmed by 7 bases and the J gene end by 7 bases; junction bases not matched to a gene: 11. This CDR3 contains 15 residues. DNA of the CDR3: TGCGCCAGCATTTCCGGGACAGGGAAGGGGCAGCCCCAGCATTTT. Translation: CASISGTGKGQPQHF.

Ten or more counts support this clonotype. This beta chain turned up in a library designed for alpha chains; as an off-target read, its abundance says little. The J gene is TRBJ1-5, the V gene TRBV20-1; 7 nucleotides match TRBD1. Trimming took 0 bases from V and 5 from J; bases not matched to a gene: 10. The germline CDR1 and CDR2 sequences are DFQATT and SNEGSKA (reference sequence). The CDR3 runs to 16 residues. As DNA, the CDR3 is TGCAGTGCTAGAGACAGACAGGGTCTTTCTGATCAGCCCCAGCATTTT. Protein sequence: CSARDRQGLSDQPQHF.

This clonotype was found many times. Because the library targeted alpha chains, this beta chain is an off-target read whose size means little. CDR3: CASSYLGGRRETQYF. CDR3 sequence (DNA): TGTGCCAGCAGTTACTTAGGCGGGAGAAGAGAGACCCAGTACTTC. This rearrangement joins TRBV6-2 or TRBV6-3 to TRBJ2-5, with 7 bases that match TRBD2. V lost 1 base to trimming and J lost 4 bases; unmatched junction nucleotides: 6. The germline CDR1 and CDR2 sequences are MNHEY and SVGEGT. The length of the CDR3 is 15 residues.

This clonotype was observed at least ten times. The library was designed around alpha chains, so this beta chain is a stray read whose abundance carries little weight. The chain combines TRBV28 with TRBJ1-1; no definite D call. Trimming pared 7 bases from V and 0 bases from J, leaving 6 bases between. CDR1 is MDHEN and CDR2 is SYDVKM in the germline V gene. The CDR3 is 12 amino acids. CDR3 loop: CASISMNTEAFF. CDR3 coding DNA: TGTGCCAGCATATCCATGAACACTGAAGCTTTCTTT.

To note about this clonotype: This beta chain represents an off-target read in a library built for alpha chains; its size is of limited meaning. V usage is TRBV18 and J usage is TRBJ2-7; 7 bases are a match to TRBD2. There are 15 residues in the CDR3. V lost 4 bases to trimming and J lost 3 bases; unmatched junction nucleotides: 9. Germline V gene data show CDR1 as KGHSH and CDR2 as LQKENI. CDR3 sequence (DNA): TGTGCCAGCTCACGCGGGGGAACTGCCAACTACGAGCAGTACTTC. Translated, it gives CASSRGGTANYEQYF.

This clonotype is deemed medium-sized. Within a library made for alpha chains, this beta chain is off target, and its count is uninformative. The chain has TRBV13 and TRBJ2-3; maybe TRBD1 (5 bases). Per germline, CDR1 PRHDT and CDR2 FYEKMQ (reference sequence). Deletions cut 0 bases from V and 4 bases from J, with 11 bases between. The CDR3 contains 15 residues. The CDR3 region is CASSLGGSRADTQYF. The CDR3 region has the DNA TGTGCCAGCAGCTTAGGCGGTTCCAGGGCAGATACGCAGTATTTT.

By its share, this clonotype is medium-sized. This beta chain came through as a stray read in a library set up for alpha chains, and its size says little. This sequence joins TRBV6-5 and TRBJ2-7; the D call may be TRBD1 or TRBD2 (5 bases each). The germline V gene has CDR1 MNHEY and CDR2 SVGAGI. The CDR3 contains 15 residues. V lost 6 bases, J lost 4 bases, and 19 bases lay in between. The DNA for the CDR3 is TGTGCCAGCAGGAGATTCCGGGACGGTCTTTACGAGCAGTACTTC. Amino acid sequence: CASRRFRDGLYEQYF.

This clonotype has at least ten counts. Within a library made for alpha chains, this beta chain is off target, and its count is uninformative. V usage is TRBV6-6 and J usage is TRBJ2-3; possible D gene TRBD2, 5 bases. V shed 9 bases and J shed 2 bases, with 15 bases lying between them. Germline-derived CDR1 and CDR2 are MNHNY and SVGAGI (reference sequence). The CDR3 length is 14 residues. The CDR3 bases are TGTGCCAGTTACTCTCAGCGGTACACAGATACGCAGTATTTT. Encoded protein: CASYSQRYTDTQYF.

By proportion, this clonotype is medium-sized. This beta chain lies outside the target of a library built for alpha chains; its clone size means little. The chain couples TRBV9 to TRBJ2-7; 7 bases agree with TRBD2. This CDR3 region has 16 residues. CDR1 and CDR2 (germline): SGDLS, YYNGEE. The trim removed 0 bases at V and 2 bases at J, leaving 8 bases unmatched. CDR3 protein: CASSVGGWEGTYEQYF. In nucleotides, the CDR3 is TGTGCCAGCAGCGTAGGAGGGTGGGAGGGAACCTACGAGCAGTACTTC. The full variable domain, rest sourced from reference TRBV9 and TRBJ2-7, is DSGVTQTPKHLITATGQRVTLRCSPRSGDLSVYWYQQSLDQGLQFLIQYYNGEERAKGNILERFSAQQFPDLHSELNLSSLELGDSALYFCASSVGGWEGTYEQYFGPGTRLTVT.

By its share, this clonotype is medium-sized. This beta chain is off target for a library built for alpha chains, so its abundance means little. The chain has TRBV7-4 and TRBJ2-7; TRBD2 is a possible D gene (5 bases). The germline V and J ends were trimmed by 11 bases and 3 bases, with 11 bases remaining between them. Per the germline V gene, CDR1 is SGHVT and CDR2 is SQSDAQ. This CDR3 is 11 amino acids long. CDR3 DNA: TGTGCCCGAGGGCAGAACTACGAGCAGTACTTC. Translation gives CARGQNYEQYF.

Relative to its sample, this clonotype is medium-sized. A library made for alpha chains picked up this beta chain off target, so its size means little. The V and J genes are TRBV9 and TRBJ2-5; D unresolved. This CDR3 spans 14 amino acids. The germline V gene has CDR1 SGDLS and CDR2 YYNGEE. Trimming removed 0 bases at V and 1 base at J, with 7 bases between. CDR3 sequence reads: CASSVGGSQETQYF. In DNA form, the CDR3 reads TGTGCCAGCAGCGTAGGCGGCAGCCAAGAGACCCAGTACTTC.

As for this clonotype: A library made for alpha chains picked up this beta chain off target, so its size means little. This rearrangement joins TRBV2 to TRBJ1-5; TRBD1 is a possible D gene (6 bases). Germline CDR1 is SNHLY and CDR2 is FYNNEI. Trimming took off 6 bases at V and 7 bases at J, with 13 bases between the two ends. The CDR3 extends over 13 amino acids. CDR3 in amino acids: CASRSGVRQPQHF. CDR3 DNA sequence: TGTGCCAGCAGATCAGGGGTGCGGCAGCCCCAGCATTTT.

Sample share makes this clonotype medium-sized. This beta chain lies outside the target of a library built for alpha chains; its clone size means little. V gene TRBV20-1 combines with J gene TRBJ2-7, with 7 bases matching TRBD1. CDR3 length: 12 residues. CDR1 and CDR2 from the germline V gene are DFQATT and SNEGSKA (reference sequence). V gave up 6 bases and J gave up 2 bases; unmatched junction bases: 4. The CDR3 protein is CSAGTDTYEQYF. In DNA form, the CDR3 reads TGCAGTGCGGGGACAGATACCTACGAGCAGTACTTC.

This clonotype is medium-sized (0.01 to 0.1%) by share. A library prepared for alpha chains yielded this beta chain as an off-target read; its size is of little meaning. The chain uses TRBV29-1 and TRBJ2-1, with D possibly being TRBD1 (5 bases). The CDR3 runs to 14 residues. The V end lost 6 bases, the J end lost 1 base, and 13 bases lay between the germline ends. Germline V CDR1 and CDR2: SQVTM, ANQGSEA. For the CDR3, the DNA is TGCAGCGTGGAGACAGCAACTTCCTACAATGAGCAGTTCTTC. It encodes CSVETATSYNEQFF.

This clonotype is medium-sized (0.01 to 0.1%) in the sample. This beta chain is off target for a library built for alpha chains, so its abundance means little. V and J are TRBV19 and TRBJ2-3; 12 bases map to TRBD2. V lost 10 bases, J lost 3 bases, and 17 bases stayed unmatched. The CDR3 covers 18 residues. CDR1 and CDR2 (germline): LNHDA, SQIVND (reference sequence). The CDR3 DNA reads TGTGCCACCACGAGGGGGGGGAAGACTAGCGGGAGTACAGATACGCAGTATTTT. Its protein is CATTRGGKTSGSTDTQYF.

By frequency in the sample, this clonotype is medium-sized. The library was prepared for alpha chains; this beta chain is a stray read, so its frequency means little. This sequence joins TRBV12-3 or TRBV12-4 and TRBJ2-7; 13 bases align to TRBD2. CDR3 size: 14 residues. V shed 6 bases and J 9 bases; nucleotides not matched to a gene: 8. The CDR3 coding sequence is TGTGCCAGCAGCAAGGGACTAGCGGGACCCTCGCAGTACTTC. Its translation: CASSKGLAGPSQYF.

By proportion, this clonotype is medium-sized. Since it is a stray read in a library aimed at alpha chains, this beta chain has a size that is not meaningful. This sequence joins TRBV7-2 and TRBJ2-7; D might be TRBD1 (5 bases). Trimming took 0 bases from V and 5 from J, leaving 8 bases between them. Germline-derived CDR1 and CDR2 are SGHTA and FQGNSA. There are 13 residues in the CDR3. The CDR3 reads CASSLAGVNEQYF. DNA of the CDR3: TGTGCCAGCAGCTTAGCAGGGGTGAACGAGCAGTACTTC.